This T cell receptor (beta chain) was captured in a study of cytomegalovirus exposure and HLA in healthy donors. As for the study in general: The Caucasian-associated ancestry cluster held 65% to 90% of roughly 370 genotyped donors.

Study conclusions and caveats: Usually a TCR sequence was rare, but some public TCRs were found in many donors. In presence/absence analyses, roughly uniform sequencing depth across donors was assumed.

PCR was performed using 60 Vbeta and 13 Jbeta primers. Original methodology: It was a later analysis that counted 75 million to 90 million unique TCR beta chains, of which approximately 11 million were shared. The data were produced by immunoSEQ multiplex PCR, yet TCRdb's version contains in-frame clones alone and is incomplete. V, J and clone size were drawn from that table, and D and trimming were deduced from the DNA. The data show under 110,000 clones, about four fifths seen once. This clone was recorded once. Its antigen is currently unknown. The germline V gene encodes CDR1 SGHVS and CDR2 FQNEAQ. The V end was cut by 6 bases, the J end by 5 bases, with 29 bases between. There are 18 residues in the CDR3.

The sequenced sample was PBMCs. This rearrangement joins TRBV7-8 to TRBJ2-7; D is possibly TRBD1 (6 bases). This sequence originates from a woman between 35 and 50 years old in good health and CMV-seronegative. For the CDR3, the DNA is TGTGCCAGCAGTTACGCTTGGGGGCTCCATTTGGATGGCGACGAGCAGTACTTC. Translation: CASSYAWGLHLDGDEQYF.